Listed below are T cell receptor beta chains from one sample, sequenced in a study of shared clonotypes between healthy human individuals. TCRdb's copy holds only in-frame clones and misses some; the assay was immunoSEQ multiplex PCR. The sample records fewer than 700,000 clones, 85% to 95% being singletons. The source material was naive CD8+ T cells sorted from blood. All receptors come from a woman aged 25 to 39 in good health. Both conserved end residues are part of each CDR3. The D gene is left open where the match is weak. The size field is filled for only some rows; it gives once, few, many or a size class.

j_call	d_call	v_call	clone_size	cdr3_nt	cdr3_aa
TRBJ2-7	TRBD1	TRBV15	NA	TGTGCCACCAGCATTGCCGGGACAGGGGACGAGCAGTACTTC	CATSIAGTGDEQYF
TRBJ2-7	NA	TRBV5-4	NA	TGTGCCAGCAGCTTCTCCGGAGAGCAGTACTTC	CASSFSGEQYF
TRBJ2-5	NA	TRBV7-9	once	TGTGCCAGCAGCTTATCGGTGAGGGAGGAAGAGACCCAGTACTTC	CASSLSVREEETQYF
TRBJ1-2	TRBD1	TRBV27	NA	TGTGCCAGCAGTCCCGGGACAGGGCTCCCTAGCGGCTACACCTTC	CASSPGTGLPSGYTF
TRBJ2-1	NA	TRBV5-8	once	TGTGCCAGCAAATTTACCGAGTTAGCGAGAATCTCCTACAATGAGCAGTTCTTC	CASKFTELARISYNEQFF
TRBJ1-1	TRBD1	TRBV27	once	TGTGCCAGCAGTTTGGGCTGGGGACAGACTGAAGCTTTCTTT	CASSLGWGQTEAFF
TRBJ1-5	NA	TRBV19	NA	TGTGCCAGTAGTATAGCGGAGTCTCTTCGCAATCAGCCCCAGCATTTT	CASSIAESLRNQPQHF
TRBJ2-7	TRBD1	TRBV5-1	NA	TGCGCCAGCAGCTTGGCCCTCTTAGGACAGGGCGTCTACGAGCAGTACTTC	CASSLALLGQGVYEQYF
TRBJ2-7	TRBD1	TRBV6-5	NA	TGTGCCAGCACCCCGGGACAGGGGGACGAGCAGTACTTC	CASTPGQGDEQYF
TRBJ1-1	TRBD1	TRBV28	once	TGTGCCAGCAGTCCATCTAATAGGGGACAGACTGAAGCTTTCTTT	CASSPSNRGQTEAFF
TRBJ2-7	TRBD1	TRBV13	NA	TGTGCCAGCAGCTACGGGACAGGTACCTACGAGCAGTACTTC	CASSYGTGTYEQYF
TRBJ2-7	NA	TRBV27	NA	TGTGCCAGCAGTCCAAACCGGGACTTAGTAAACTACGAGCAGTACTTC	CASSPNRDLVNYEQYF
TRBJ2-7	NA	TRBV5-1	NA	TGCGCCAGCAGCTTGGCTAGCTTGGCCTCCTACGAGCAGTACTTC	CASSLASLASYEQYF
TRBJ2-7	TRBD1	TRBV5-6	NA	TGTGCCAGCAGCTTAACAGGGGCCTACGAGCAGTACTTC	CASSLTGAYEQYF
TRBJ1-1	NA	TRBV7-4	NA	TGTGCCAGCAGCCCAGACAGTAGATGGGACACTGAAGCTTTCTTT	CASSPDSRWDTEAFF
TRBJ2-2	NA	TRBV27	NA	TGTGCCAGCAGTTTGTTAGGCATATGGAACACCGGGGAGCTGTTTTTT	CASSLLGIWNTGELFF
TRBJ2-7	TRBD2	TRBV19	NA	TGTGCCAGTAGTATGGGACTAGCGGGTTACGAGCAGTACTTC	CASSMGLAGYEQYF
TRBJ1-4	NA	TRBV28	NA	TGTGCCAGCAGCCCACAGGGAAGTAATGAAAAACTGTTTTTT	CASSPQGSNEKLFF
TRBJ2-1	NA	TRBV15	NA	TGTGCCACCAGCAACAACTACAATGAGCAGTTCTTC	CATSNNYNEQFF
TRBJ1-1	TRBD1	TRBV15	NA	TGTGCCACCAGCAGGTTTAGAGGGGCAGGGGGGAACACTGAAGCTTTCTTT	CATSRFRGAGGNTEAFF
TRBJ1-2	NA	TRBV28	NA	TGTGCCAGCAGTTTCATCGGAACGCACTATGGCTACACCTTC	CASSFIGTHYGYTF
TRBJ1-1	NA	TRBV30	NA	TGTGCCTGGACCGTGGGGGGAACCACTGAAGCTTTCTTT	CAWTVGGTTEAFF
TRBJ1-2	NA	TRBV29-1	NA	TGCAGCGTTGAAGATCGAGGGGCCGGCTTTCGTGGCTACACCTTC	CSVEDRGAGFRGYTF
TRBJ1-2	NA	TRBV29-1	NA	TGCAGCGTTGTAGGCCAGCCACTCTATGGCTACACCTTC	CSVVGQPLYGYTF
TRBJ1-3	NA	TRBV28	few	TGTGCCAGCAGTCAGGGCTCTGGAAACACCATATATTTT	CASSQGSGNTIYF
TRBJ2-7	NA	TRBV7-9	NA	TGTGCCAGCAGCTTGGGGGCCCTCTACGAGCAGTACTTC	CASSLGALYEQYF
TRBJ2-7	NA	TRBV2	NA	TGTGCCAGCAGTGGGGGAACCTACGAGCAGTACTTC	CASSGGTYEQYF
TRBJ2-1	TRBD2	TRBV4-1	NA	TGCGCCAGCAGCCCCGGACTAGCGGGAGTCCATGAGCAGTTCTTC	CASSPGLAGVHEQFF
TRBJ2-7	TRBD1	TRBV5-1	NA	TGCGCCAGCAGCTTAGGACAGGGCCAAGCCTACGAGCAGTACTTC	CASSLGQGQAYEQYF
TRBJ1-1	NA	TRBV28	NA	TGTGCCAGCAGTGAATTATATTACACTGAAGCTTTCTTT	CASSELYYTEAFF
TRBJ2-7	TRBD2	TRBV6-1	NA	TGTGCCAGCAGTGAATGGGAGGGCAAGGACGAGCAGTACTTC	CASSEWEGKDEQYF
TRBJ1-3	NA	TRBV7-9	NA	TGTGCCAGCAGCTTAGGAAACACCATATATTTT	CASSLGNTIYF
TRBJ2-1	TRBD1	TRBV11-2	NA	TGTGCCAGCAGCGCAAAGACAGGGTACTCCTACAATGAGCAGTTCTTC	CASSAKTGYSYNEQFF
TRBJ1-1	TRBD1	TRBV29-1	NA	TGCAGCGTTGAAGGGACAGGGAAAACTGAAGCTTTCTTT	CSVEGTGKTEAFF
TRBJ2-1	TRBD2	TRBV4-2	NA	TGTGCCAGCAGCCAAGATGGGACTAGCGGGCCGCCCGGGCAGTTCTTC	CASSQDGTSGPPGQFF
TRBJ1-6	NA	TRBV28	NA	TGTGCCAGCAGTTTATCGGGGTTAGGGTCACCCCTCCACTTT	CASSLSGLGSPLHF
TRBJ2-2	NA	TRBV5-1	NA	TGCGCCAGCAGCGGGGGACTTTCGGATGCCGGGGAGCTGTTTTTT	CASSGGLSDAGELFF
TRBJ2-7	NA	TRBV28	few	TGTGCCAGCAGTTTAGCGGGTAGCTCCTACGAGCAGTACTTC	CASSLAGSSYEQYF
TRBJ2-7	TRBD2	TRBV27	NA	TGTGCCAGCAGTTTGATACTAGCGGGAGGGCCAGGCGAGCAGTACTTC	CASSLILAGGPGEQYF
TRBJ1-1	TRBD1	TRBV6-5	NA	TGTGCCATAGGGGACAGGGAGAACACTGAAGCTTTCTTT	CAIGDRENTEAFF